These 2 T cell receptor beta chains came from one sample sequenced in a study of human T cells and chemical hapten exposure. Time point specified: pre-sensitization, week 0. Documented treatment: therapeutic diphenylcyclopropenone sensitization with weekly scalp DPC. TCRdb analysed the RACE reads with MiXCR anew, one entry per CDR3 protein. The repertoire consists of 55,000 to 75,000 distinct CDR3 sequences, with around 7% occurring once and the leading ten covering 1.5% to 2%. This specimen was whole blood, taken in connection with sensitization to the hapten diphenylcyclopropenone (DPC). Receptors originate from a woman aged 30 to 39 with alopecia areata. Some clones in this sample may be carry-over from other donors' samples.

In this sample, this clonotype turned up many times. The V gene is TRBV20-1, the J gene TRBJ1-4, with D uncertain. This CDR3 is built from 15 residues. The V gene's germline CDR1 is DFQATT and CDR2 SNEGSKA (reference sequence). Trimming removed 1 base from V and 3 bases from J, with 12 bases in between. Written as DNA, the CDR3 is TGCAGTGCTAGAGGAGGTGTAGGGCCTAATGAAAAACTGTTTTTT. This gives the protein CSARGGVGPNEKLFF.

This clonotype was counted at least ten times. The chain employs TRBV7-2 and TRBJ2-4, with 11 bases lining up with TRBD2. This CDR3 region has 17 residues. CDR1 and CDR2 (germline): SGHTA, FQGNSA. Trimming took 5 bases from V and 2 from J; bases not matched to a gene: 8. CDR3 sequence reads: CASSPLTSGVTKNIQYF. CDR3 in DNA: TGTGCCAGCAGCCCGCTGACTAGCGGGGTTACCAAAAACATTCAGTACTTC.